This passage covers 15 T cell receptor beta chains from one sample sequenced in a study of T cells in Graves' hyperthyroidism and ophthalmopathy. There were TCR beta CDR3 regions amplified from RNA transcripts. A set of HTBI primers served as the primers for a first-round RT-PCR of the TCR CDR3. TCRdb redid the calling of the multiplex PCR reads with MiXCR, one entry per CDR3 protein. The repertoire has fewer than 650,000 distinct CDR3 sequences, less than 15% of them found once; the top ten carry 14%. The sequenced material came from blood. These receptors came from a woman between 35 and 50 years old with Graves' hyperthyroidism.

CDR3 nucleotide sequence: TGTGCCAGCAGCTTAAAATCGGGGAGTCAGCCCCAGCATTTT. Its translation is CASSLKSGSQPQHF. The chain joins TRBV7-3 to TRBJ1-5; D is undetermined. V shed 1 base and J shed 6 bases, with 10 bases lying between them. The CDR3 covers 14 residues. CDR1 and CDR2 from the germline V gene are SGHTA and FQGTGA.

This clonotype was recorded a few times. The chain links TRBV5-6 to TRBJ2-3; 7 nucleotides agree with TRBD1. In germline, CDR1 is SGHDT, CDR2 YYEEEE. Trimming took 3 bases from V and 1 from J; bases not matched to a gene: 14. The CDR3 runs to 18 residues. In DNA form, the CDR3 reads TGTGCCAGCAGCTCCGGGACAGCATTTTCAGGGGGCACAGATACGCAGTATTTT. Its protein is CASSSGTAFSGGTDTQYF.

This clonotype was observed at least ten times. The V and J genes are TRBV20-1 and TRBJ2-7; TRBD1 is a possible D gene (6 bases). This CDR3 is 13 amino acids long. V dropped 6 bases and J dropped 2 bases, with 14 bases sitting between them. CDR1 DFQATT and CDR2 SNEGSKA come from the germline V gene (reference sequence). This chain's CDR3 is CSAEKTGTYEQYF. The CDR3 nucleotides read TGCAGTGCCGAAAAGACAGGTACCTACGAGCAGTACTTC.

The rearrangement uses TRBV7-6 and TRBJ2-2; D uncertain. V lost 3 bases and J 6 bases, leaving 17 bases between the germline ends. Germline CDR1 is SGHVS and CDR2 is FNYEAQ. This CDR3 is built from 16 residues. Here the CDR3 reads CASSFYLSSNAGELFF. The DNA of the CDR3 is TGTGCCAGCAGCTTTTATCTGAGCAGTAATGCCGGGGAGCTGTTTTTT. The entire variable domain, with the rest obtained from reference TRBV7-6 and TRBJ2-2, is as follows: GAGVSQSPRYKVTKRGQDVALRCDPISGHVSLYWYRQALGQGPEFLTYFNYEAQQDKSGLPNDRFSAERPEGSISTLTIQRTEQRDSAMYRCASSFYLSSNAGELFFGEGSRLTVL.

Worth noting for this clonotype: At one end, the junction sequence differs from germline, possibly due to a read error. The chain carries TRBV18 and TRBJ1-4; no clear D gene. The CDR3 loop spans 15 amino acids. Germline CDR1 is KGHSH and CDR2 is LQKENI. The CDR3 loop reads CASSPADQRDEKLSF. CDR3 nucleotides: TGTGCCAGCTCACCAGCGGACCAGCGAGATGAAAAACTGTCTTTT.

The rearrangement links TRBV20-1 to TRBJ1-6, with D possibly matching TRBD1 (5 bases). Trimming shortened V by 7 bases and J by 9 bases, and 16 bases separated the two germline ends. CDR1 and CDR2 (germline): DFQATT, SNEGSKA (reference sequence). The CDR3 covers 13 residues. The CDR3 sequence: CSGSEGLGSPLHF. CDR3 sequence (DNA): TGCAGTGGATCAGAGGGGTTGGGTTCACCCCTCCACTTT.

There are a few counts of this clonotype. The CDR3, as DNA: TGTGCCAGCAGCTTAGGCCCTAGAGGGAACAATGAGCAGTTCTTC. Amino acid sequence: CASSLGPRGNNEQFF. The chain couples TRBV7-9 to TRBJ2-1; maybe TRBD2 (5 bases). Germline CDR1 SEHNR, CDR2 FQNEAQ (reference sequence). The ends were cut back, 1 base at V and 5 bases at J, with 12 bases in the middle. The CDR3 spans 15 residues.

This rearrangement joins TRBV6-1 to TRBJ2-1; D is uncertain. Germline V gene lookup returns CDR1 MNHNS and CDR2 SASEGT. The CDR3 is 17 amino acids. V gave up 1 base and J gave up 0 bases, with 13 bases separating them. The CDR3 sequence is CASSEERLRTSYNEQFF. CDR3 nucleotides: TGTGCCAGCAGTGAAGAACGCCTGAGGACCTCCTACAATGAGCAGTTCTTC.

This clonotype was observed at least ten times. The chain has TRBV28 and TRBJ2-7; TRBD1 is a possible D gene (5 bases). CDR3 length: 12 residues. Trimming left V 4 bases short and J 6 bases short, with 10 bases between. Germline lookup yields CDR1 MDHEN and CDR2 SYDVKM. Here the CDR3 reads CASSYAGFEQYF. The CDR3 DNA reads as TGTGCCAGCAGTTACGCAGGGTTCGAGCAGTACTTC.

This clonotype was observed a few times. V and J are TRBV20-1 and TRBJ2-3; unclear D gene. Germline CDR1 is DFQATT and CDR2 is SNEGSKA (reference sequence). Trimming stripped 3 bases from V and 2 bases from J, with 9 bases between. CDR3 length: 13 amino acids. CDR3 DNA sequence: TGCAGTGCTAGGAGCACCCTCACAGATACGCAGTATTTT. The encoded protein is CSARSTLTDTQYF.

This clonotype was counted ten times or more. The rearrangement links TRBV20-1 to TRBJ2-3; TRBD2 might be the D (5 bases). Germline assignment: CDR1 DFQATT and CDR2 SNEGSKA (reference sequence). Trimming pared 6 bases from V and 5 bases from J, leaving 12 bases between. The CDR3 contains 12 residues. The CDR3 loop reads CSAPRGIDTQYF. CDR3 bases: TGCAGTGCCCCCCGGGGAATAGATACGCAGTATTTT.

This clonotype was recorded only once. A much larger clonotype is one base distant, so this may be a read error. The rearrangement uses TRBV29-1 and TRBJ2-1; D gene ambiguous. The germline V and J ends were trimmed by 7 bases and 9 bases, with 22 bases remaining between them. This CDR3 has 14 amino acids. In germline, CDR1 is SQVTM, CDR2 ANQGSEA. CDR3 in amino acids: CSADSRALGGEQFF. The CDR3 DNA reads as TGCAGCGCTGATAGCCGGGCCCTCGGCGGTGAGCAGTTCTTC.

The rearrangement joins TRBV20-1 to TRBJ2-5; 7 positions agree with TRBD1. There are 14 residues in the CDR3. The trim removed 4 bases at V and 1 base at J, leaving 6 bases unmatched. Per the germline V gene, CDR1 is DFQATT and CDR2 is SNEGSKA (reference sequence). The CDR3: CSATRQGAQETQYF. CDR3 sequence (DNA): TGCAGTGCTACCCGACAGGGTGCCCAAGAGACCCAGTACTTC.

This clonotype has at least ten counts. V usage is TRBV24-1 and J usage is TRBJ2-1; 14 bases are shared with TRBD2. The V and J ends lost 7 bases and 7 bases, in that order; junction bases with no gene match: 11. The CDR3 contains 17 residues. CDR1 and CDR2 from the germline V gene are KGHDR and SFDVKD. The CDR3 bases are TGTGCCACCAGCCCCGCCGGGACTAGCGGGAGAGAGAATGAGCAGTTCTTC. This sequence encodes CATSPAGTSGRENEQFF.

The chain couples TRBV6-1 to TRBJ2-1, with D hard to call. CDR1 is MNHNS and CDR2 is SASEGT in the germline V gene. The ends were cut back, 1 base at V and 6 bases at J, with 10 bases in the middle. The CDR3 loop spans 14 amino acids. The CDR3 protein is CASSEDPIGNEQFF. CDR3 coding DNA: TGTGCCAGCAGTGAAGACCCAATAGGCAATGAGCAGTTCTTC.